This passage covers 19 T cell receptor beta chains from one sample sequenced in a study of blood T cell repertoires in COVID-19 (TCRdb year 2020). The library was generated by the immunoSEQ multiplex PCR assay. In TCRdb, the immuneACCESS table is reduced to in-frame sequences with V and J assigned. These tables do not hold every clone; where another copy was compared, an unresolved V gene accounts for under half, and the others remain unexplained. This sample comprises under 300,000 clones, over 75% of them detected only once. The ten largest clonotypes hold just under 0.8% of the sample. The sequenced sample was peripheral blood. The receptor set was obtained from a woman in her 30s with acute or convalescent COVID-19.

The V gene is TRBV4-2, the J gene TRBJ2-4; 8 bases are a match to TRBD1. The CDR3 spans 16 residues. With V trimmed by 0 bases and J by 9 bases, 10 bases remained unmatched. Germline loops: CDR1 LGHNA, CDR2 YNFKEQ. CDR3 residues: CASSQDPQGAFCIQYF. In DNA, the CDR3 is TGTGCCAGCAGCCAAGACCCCCAGGGGGCTTTTTGCATTCAGTACTTC.

The V gene is TRBV5-6, the J gene TRBJ2-7; D is undetermined. The CDR3 runs 14 residues. The germline V gene has CDR1 SGHDT and CDR2 YYEEEE. V dropped 0 bases and J dropped 3 bases, with 10 bases sitting between them. This CDR3 is CASSLGRRRYEQYF. For the CDR3, the DNA is TGTGCCAGCAGCTTGGGACGGAGACGCTACGAGCAGTACTTC.

The chain carries TRBV10-3 and TRBJ2-3; 8 bases map to TRBD1. CDR1 is ENHRY, CDR2 SYGVKD, per germline. V lost 8 bases, J lost 5 bases, and 6 bases stayed unmatched. CDR3 size: 13 residues. CDR3 coding DNA: TGTGCCATCGGCGGCAGGGGGCAAGATACGCAGTATTTT. Protein: CAIGGRGQDTQYF.

The rearrangement links TRBV5-1 to TRBJ2-3; TRBD2 agrees at 15 bases. V shed 3 bases and J 7 bases; nucleotides not matched to a gene: 3. The germline V gene has CDR1 SGHRS and CDR2 YFSETQ. This CDR3 has 15 amino acids. Here the CDR3 reads CASSWGLAGGNTQYF. The CDR3 DNA reads as TGCGCCAGCAGCTGGGGACTAGCGGGAGGAAATACGCAGTATTTT.

The chain has TRBV6-6 and TRBJ2-7; TRBD1 matches at 7 bases. Losses at the gene ends were 6 bases for V and 1 base for J; bases not matched to a gene: 9. Germline V gene sequence: CDR1 MNHNY, CDR2 SVGAGI (reference sequence). This CDR3 spans 15 amino acids. The CDR3 loop reads CASSHTRGPSYEQYF. For the CDR3, the DNA is TGTGCCAGCAGCCATACTAGGGGGCCATCCTACGAGCAGTACTTC.

The chain is built from TRBV9 and TRBJ2-3; D remains ambiguous. The length of the CDR3 is 14 residues. The V end lost 1 base, the J end lost 4 bases, and 10 bases lay between the germline ends. Germline lookup yields CDR1 SGDLS and CDR2 YYNGEE. The DNA for the CDR3 is TGTGCCAGCAGCGTATCCCCCGTTCCAGATACGCAGTATTTT. This gives the protein CASSVSPVPDTQYF.

J is TRBJ2-1 and V is TRBV2, with 10 bases lining up with TRBD1. This CDR3 has 16 amino acids. Germline assignment: CDR1 SNHLY and CDR2 FYNNEI. The J segment lost 2 bases and the V segment lost 9 bases, leaving 10 bases of the junction unmatched. The CDR3 sequence is CARYSDGTGAYNEQFF. In nucleotides, the CDR3 is TGTGCCAGATATTCCGACGGGACAGGGGCCTACAATGAGCAGTTCTTC.

The chain joins TRBV12-3 or TRBV12-4 to TRBJ1-2; no definite D call. The ends were cut back, 4 bases at V and 4 bases at J, with 10 bases in the middle. The CDR3 contains 13 residues. CDR3 in DNA: TGTGCCAGCAGTTCCATGGGAGTCTATGGCTACACCTTC. This codes for CASSSMGVYGYTF.

In its sample, this clone was seen once. The rearrangement links TRBV30 to TRBJ1-5, with TRBD1 matching over 7 bases. Per germline, CDR1 GTSNPN and CDR2 SVGIG (reference sequence). CDR3 length equals 14 residues. The junction had 4 bases not matched to a gene; V was cut back by 2 bases and J by 3 bases. The CDR3 here is CAWSRDSFNQPQHF. The CDR3 bases are TGTGCCTGGAGTCGGGACAGCTTCAATCAGCCCCAGCATTTT.

V usage is TRBV4-3 and J usage is TRBJ2-7, with 13 bases that match TRBD2. CDR3 length equals 16 residues. Germline-derived CDR1 and CDR2 are LGHNA and YSLEER. V trimming: 2 bases; J trimming: 6 bases; junction bases outside the gene matches: 7. The CDR3 DNA follows: TGCGCCAGCAGCCAACTACTAGCGGGAGGGCCCTCCGAGCAGTACTTC. Residues: CASSQLLAGGPSEQYF.

This chain links TRBV5-1 with TRBJ1-3; unclear D gene. Germline assignment: CDR1 SGHRS and CDR2 YFSETQ. The CDR3 runs 14 residues. Deletions cut 3 bases from V and 4 bases from J, with 11 bases between. The CDR3 loop is CASSWSGAGNTIYF. In nucleotides, the CDR3 is TGCGCCAGCAGCTGGTCGGGTGCCGGAAACACCATATATTTT.

This chain connects TRBV10-3 to TRBJ2-2; 9 bases map to TRBD1. Per the germline V gene, CDR1 is ENHRY and CDR2 is SYGVKD. This CDR3 spans 16 amino acids. V was clipped by 4 bases and J by 2 bases; unmatched bases: 5. The CDR3 spells CAISAGTGYNTGELFF. The CDR3 DNA follows: TGTGCCATCAGTGCGGGGACAGGGTATAACACCGGGGAGCTGTTTTTT.

The V gene is TRBV7-9, the J gene TRBJ1-3; D is possibly TRBD1 (6 bases). The germline V and J ends were trimmed by 5 bases and 1 base, with 12 bases remaining between them. This CDR3 spans 15 amino acids. From germline, CDR1 is SEHNR and CDR2 FQNEAQ (reference sequence). Written as DNA, the CDR3 is TGTGCCAGCAGCCCCGGGACACCGTCTGGAAACACCATATATTTT. It is translated as CASSPGTPSGNTIYF. The full variable domain, completed using reference TRBV7-9 and TRBJ1-3, is DTGVSQNPRHKITKRGQNVTFRCDPISEHNRLYWYRQTLGQGPEFLTYFQNEAQLEKSRLLSDRFSAERPKGSFSTLEIQRTEQGDSAMYLCASSPGTPSGNTIYFGEGSWLTVV.

The CDR3 here is CASSYGGRGLGSPLHF. CDR3 DNA sequence: TGTGCCAGCAGTTACGGAGGCAGGGGGTTAGGATCACCCCTCCACTTT. V gene TRBV6-5 combines with J gene TRBJ1-6; 7 bases align to TRBD1. Germline CDR1 reads MNHEY; CDR2 reads SVGAGI. Losses at the gene ends were 2 bases for V and 10 bases for J; bases not matched to a gene: 11. The CDR3 covers 16 residues.

This clone is a singleton in its sample. The chain carries TRBV5-5 and TRBJ2-1, with 7 bases aligning to TRBD1. CDR1 and CDR2 (germline): SGHKS, YYEKEE (reference sequence). V lost 2 bases, J lost 0 bases, and 5 bases stayed unmatched. The CDR3 is made up of 16 amino acids. CDR3 DNA sequence: TGTGCCAGCAGCTTTCTGACAGGGAGCTCCTACAATGAGCAGTTCTTC. It codes for CASSFLTGSSYNEQFF.

The chain links TRBV24-1 to TRBJ2-1, with D possibly TRBD2 on 5 matching bases. The CDR3 sequence is 15 residues long. Germline-derived CDR1 and CDR2 are KGHDR and SFDVKD. V shed 3 bases and J shed 4 bases, with 12 bases lying between them. CDR3 nucleotide sequence: TGTGCCACCAGTGATAGGAGGTTCGGTTACAATGAGCAGTTCTTC. Residues: CATSDRRFGYNEQFF.

This chain uses TRBV27 with TRBJ2-1, with 12 bases that match TRBD2. The CDR3 consists of 17 residues. Trimming removed 2 bases from V and 10 bases from J; junction bases left unmatched: 12. CDR1 is MNHEY, CDR2 SMNVEV, per germline (reference sequence). In DNA, the CDR3 is TGTGCCAGCAGTTTAGAAAGCGGACTAGCGGGACTAATGGAGCAGTTCTTC. It specifies CASSLESGLAGLMEQFF.

This clone was seen a handful of times. V usage is TRBV6-5 and J usage is TRBJ1-3; possible D gene TRBD1, 5 bases. Trimming removed 6 bases from V and 4 bases from J, with 10 bases in between. The CDR3 totals 13 residues. The germline gives CDR1 MNHEY, CDR2 SVGAGI. In nucleotides, the CDR3 is TGTGCCAGCAGGCAACGACAGGGAAACACCATATATTTT. Residues: CASRQRQGNTIYF.

The chain links TRBV23-1 to TRBJ1-5; 7 bases line up with TRBD1. TRBV23-1 has ORF status, its function being uncertain. V was clipped by 5 bases and J by 6 bases; unmatched bases: 13. The CDR3 has 16 residues. The CDR3 here is CASSRTGTMLSQPQHF. In DNA, the CDR3 is TGCGCCAGCAGTAGGACAGGAACAATGTTGTCTCAGCCCCAGCATTTT.